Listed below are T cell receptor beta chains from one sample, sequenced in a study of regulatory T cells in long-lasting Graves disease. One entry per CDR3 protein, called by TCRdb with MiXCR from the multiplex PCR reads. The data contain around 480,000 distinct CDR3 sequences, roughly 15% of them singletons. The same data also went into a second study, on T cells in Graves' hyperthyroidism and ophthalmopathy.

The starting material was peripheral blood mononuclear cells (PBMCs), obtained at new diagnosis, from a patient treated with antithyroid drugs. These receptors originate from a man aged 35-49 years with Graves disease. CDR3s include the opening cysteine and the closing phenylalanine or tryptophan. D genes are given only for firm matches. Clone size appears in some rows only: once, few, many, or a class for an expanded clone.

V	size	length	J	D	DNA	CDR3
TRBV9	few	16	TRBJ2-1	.	TGTGCCAGCAGCGTACGAAGGGTCTCTCCGAGCAATGAGCAGTTCTTC	CASSVRRVSPSNEQFF
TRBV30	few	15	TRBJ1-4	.	TGTGCCTGGAGTGTAAGAGGGTCAACTAATGAAAAACTGTTTTTT	CAWSVRGSTNEKLFF
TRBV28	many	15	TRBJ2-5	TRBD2	TGTGCCAGCAGTTCCCTAGCGGGAGGGGAGGAGACCCAGTACTTC	CASSSLAGGEETQYF
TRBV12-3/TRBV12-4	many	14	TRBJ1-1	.	TGTGCCAGCAGTAGGGGTCCCATGAACACTGAAGCTTTCTTT	CASSRGPMNTEAFF
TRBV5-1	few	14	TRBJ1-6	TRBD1	TGCGCCAGCACCGACAGGGGAAATAATTCACCCCTCCACTTT	CASTDRGNNSPLHF
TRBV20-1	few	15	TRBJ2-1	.	TGCAGTGCTAGAGATCCTAGCCGATCCTACAATGAGCAGTTCTTC	CSARDPSRSYNEQFF
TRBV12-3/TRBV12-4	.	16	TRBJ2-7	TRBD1	TGTGCCAGCAGTTTAGGAATTGCGGGACAGGCCTACGAGCAGTACTTC	CASSLGIAGQAYEQYF
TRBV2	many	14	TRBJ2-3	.	TGTGCCAGCAGTGATCAGCGGAGCACAGATACGCAGTATTTT	CASSDQRSTDTQYF
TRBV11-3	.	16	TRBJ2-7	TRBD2	TGTGCCAGCAGCTTCGGCCGACTAGCAGACTCCTACGAGCAGCACTTC	CASSFGRLADSYEQHF
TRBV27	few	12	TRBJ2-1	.	TGTGCCAGCAGTTTATCGGGGCGAGAGCAGTTCTTC	CASSLSGREQFF
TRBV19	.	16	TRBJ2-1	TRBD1	TGTGCCAGTACTCCTGGAGGGGACAGGGTGTATAATGAGCAGTTCTTC	CASTPGGDRVYNEQFF
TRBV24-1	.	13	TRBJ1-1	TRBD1	TGTGCCACCAGGCGGACAGGGACCACTGAAGCTTTCTTT	CATRRTGTTEAFF
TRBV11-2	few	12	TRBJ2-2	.	TGTGCCAGCAGTCAATTCCCCGGGGAGCTGTTTTTT	CASSQFPGELFF
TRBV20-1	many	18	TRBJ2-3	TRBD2	TGCAGTGCTAGAGACCCCGTGAGGGGGAGCGGGAGCTCAGATACGCAGTATTTT	CSARDPVRGSGSSDTQYF
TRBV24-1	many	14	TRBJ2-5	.	TGTGCCACCAGTGAGGAGGGTACCCAAGAGACCCAGTACTTC	CATSEEGTQETQYF
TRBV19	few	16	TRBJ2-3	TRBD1	TGTGCCAGTAGTATGAACAGGGGTCAGGGCACAGATACGCAGTATTTT	CASSMNRGQGTDTQYF
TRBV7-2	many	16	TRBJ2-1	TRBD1	TGTGCCAGCAGCTTAGCCGGGGACAGGGGGCACTCGGAGCAGTTCTTC	CASSLAGDRGHSEQFF
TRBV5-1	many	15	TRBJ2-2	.	TGCGCCAGCAGCTTGGATGGGGCGGTCGTCGGGGAGCTGTTTTTT	CASSLDGAVVGELFF
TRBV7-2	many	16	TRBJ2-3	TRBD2	TGTGCCAGCAGCCCTTTACTAGCGGGGAGCACAGATACGCAGTATTTT	CASSPLLAGSTDTQYF
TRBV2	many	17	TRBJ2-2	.	TGTGCCAGCAGTGATCCAGGGGCGCTCGTCGGCACCGGGGAGCTGTTTTTT	CASSDPGALVGTGELFF
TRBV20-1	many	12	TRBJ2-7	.	TGCAGTGCCCCGAGGGGCAGGGCCGAGCAGTACTTC	CSAPRGRAEQYF
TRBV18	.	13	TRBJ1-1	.	TGTGCCAGCTCACGGGACTTTAACACTGAAGCTTTCTTT	CASSRDFNTEAFF
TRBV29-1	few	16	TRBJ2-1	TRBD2	TGCAGCGTTGGGGATCTAAGCGGGGGGTACTACAATGAGCAGTTCTTC	CSVGDLSGGYYNEQFF
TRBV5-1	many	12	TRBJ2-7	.	TGCGCCAGCAGCTTTGGGTACGCCGAGCAGTACTTC	CASSFGYAEQYF
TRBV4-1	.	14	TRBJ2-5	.	TGCGCCAGCAGCCAAACCCCGTTTTCCGAGACCCAGTACTTC	CASSQTPFSETQYF
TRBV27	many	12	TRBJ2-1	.	TGTGCCAGCAGTTTTTCAGGGGATGAGCAGTTCTTC	CASSFSGDEQFF
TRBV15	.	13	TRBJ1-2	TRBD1	TGTGCCACCAGACTGCGGACAGGGTCTGACTACACCTTC	CATRLRTGSDYTF